The 26 T cell receptor beta chains in this list originate from one sample, sequenced in a study of T cells in Graves' hyperthyroidism and ophthalmopathy. The CDR3 regions of TCR beta were amplified from RNA transcripts. HTBI primers drove first-round RT-PCR of the TCR CDR3. MiXCR was run by TCRdb on the multiplex PCR reads, yielding one entry per CDR3 protein. The sample shows over 450,000 distinct CDR3 sequences, over 13% of them seen only once. Sequenced input: blood. These receptors all come from a woman aged 18-35 years with Graves' hyperthyroidism.

The chain has TRBV5-6 and TRBJ1-6; D uncertain. CDR1 and CDR2 (germline): SGHDT, YYEEEE. Trimming pared 4 bases from V and 7 bases from J, leaving 15 bases between. The CDR3 runs 15 residues. The DNA for the CDR3 is TGTGCCAGCAGCCCAGAAACCTCCGGGAATTCACCCCTCCACTTT. Its protein product is CASSPETSGNSPLHF.

This clonotype has just a few counts. The CDR3 region is CASSHINTEAFF. CDR3 nucleotide sequence: TGTGCCAGCAGCCATATTAACACTGAAGCTTTCTTT. The chain uses TRBV4-2 and TRBJ1-1; unclear D gene. CDR1 and CDR2 from the germline V gene are LGHNA and YNFKEQ. V lost 3 bases and J 2 bases, leaving 4 bases between the germline ends. There are 12 residues in the CDR3.

This clonotype was seen at least ten times. The rearrangement links TRBV11-2 to TRBJ1-6; 11 bases are shared with TRBD1. This CDR3 contains 16 residues. After removal of 3 bases from V and 9 bases from J, the junction contained 7 bases not matched to a gene. Germline CDR1 and CDR2: SGHAT and FQNNGV. In DNA form, the CDR3 reads TGTGCCAGCAGCTTCGGACAGGGGGCGTTTGGTTCACCCCTCCACTTT. Protein sequence: CASSFGQGAFGSPLHF.

The rearrangement links TRBV20-1 to TRBJ2-7, with 9 bases fitting TRBD2. CDR3 size: 12 residues. CDR1 is DFQATT, CDR2 SNEGSKA, per germline (reference sequence). The ends lost 7 bases at V and 3 bases at J; junction bases unmatched: 4. The CDR3 reads CSVAGGSYEQYV. CDR3 in DNA: TGCAGTGTCGCGGGAGGGAGCTACGAGCAGTACGTC.

In regard to this clonotype: The junction departs from the called germline gene at one end, perhaps through a read error. The CDR3 bases are TGTGCCAGCAGCTTGGGACAGGGGGCTTTAGGGGAGCTGTTTTTT. Translating it yields CASSLGQGALGELFF. J is TRBJ2-2 and V is TRBV5-1, with TRBD1 matching 12 bases. CDR1 is SGHRS, CDR2 YFSETQ, per germline. This CDR3 comprises 15 residues.

This clonotype was seen ten or more times. The rearrangement links TRBV27 to TRBJ1-6; weak D call: TRBD1 (5 bases). The CDR3 totals 17 residues. Looked up from germline, CDR1 is MNHEY and CDR2 is SMNVEV (reference sequence). V was cut by 5 bases and J by 0 bases, with 14 bases left in between. The CDR3: CASSRDLLSSYNSPLHF. In DNA form, the CDR3 reads TGTGCCAGCAGTCGGGACTTACTGAGCTCCTATAATTCACCCCTCCACTTT.

The genes are TRBV9 and TRBJ1-6; perhaps TRBD1 as D (5 bases). Germline values: CDR1 SGDLS, CDR2 YYNGEE. Between the trimmed V and J ends, which lost 0 bases and 0 bases, there was a span of 13 bases. This CDR3 is built from 18 residues. The CDR3 spells CASSVDGGFFSYNSPLHF. In DNA form, the CDR3 reads TGTGCCAGCAGCGTAGACGGGGGTTTCTTCTCCTATAATTCACCCCTCCACTTT.

This clonotype was picked up many times. This chain connects TRBV6-4 to TRBJ1-4; D remains unclear. Germline V gene data show CDR1 as MRHNA and CDR2 as SNTAGT. V was shortened by 0 bases and J by 8 bases, with 7 bases between the two germline ends. The CDR3 runs 13 residues. CDR3 sequence reads: CASSDSGGEKLFF. The CDR3 DNA reads as TGTGCCAGCAGTGACTCGGGTGGGGAAAAACTGTTTTTT.

In this sample, this clonotype turned up many times. The chain uses TRBV20-1 and TRBJ2-7, with unresolved D. Germline V CDR1 and CDR2: DFQATT, SNEGSKA (reference sequence). The V end lost 0 bases, the J end lost 3 bases, and 9 bases lay between the germline ends. CDR3 size: 13 residues. The CDR3 spells CSARDRLIYEQYF. Here the CDR3 DNA reads TGCAGTGCTAGAGATCGATTAATCTACGAGCAGTACTTC.

This clonotype was observed at least ten times. The CDR3 sequence: CSALRSTDTQYF. CDR3 sequence (DNA): TGCAGTGCTCTAAGGAGCACAGATACGCAGTATTTT. The chain carries TRBV20-1 and TRBJ2-3; no definite D call. Per germline, CDR1 DFQATT and CDR2 SNEGSKA (reference sequence). CDR3 length: 12 residues. With 5 bases removed from V and 0 bases from J, the gap between germline ends came to 6 bases.

This clonotype was found a few times. The V gene is TRBV20-1, the J gene TRBJ2-3, with 11 bases that match TRBD2. Germline-derived CDR1 and CDR2 are DFQATT and SNEGSKA (reference sequence). V dropped 5 bases and J dropped 4; count of bases not matched to a gene: 5. CDR3 length: 14 residues. CDR3 nucleotide sequence: TGCAGTGCTCCACTAGCGGGAGTGGCAGATACGCAGTATTTT. Translated: CSAPLAGVADTQYF.

This clonotype was seen repeatedly, ten times or more. The chain links TRBV20-1 to TRBJ2-5; D may be TRBD2 (5 bases). CDR3 size: 11 residues. CDR1 and CDR2 (germline): DFQATT, SNEGSKA (reference sequence). The V end was cut by 1 base, the J end by 5 bases, with 5 bases between. The CDR3 coding sequence is TGCAGTGCTAGAGGGAGGGAGACCCAGTACTTC. Its protein product is CSARGRETQYF.

This clonotype has at least ten counts. CDR3 in amino acids: CASSVRAEQPLHF. CDR3 bases: TGTGCCAGCAGTGTTCGGGCGGAACAACCCCTCCACTTT. This chain joins TRBV2 and TRBJ1-6; D unclear. Germline V CDR1 and CDR2: SNHLY, FYNNEI. The germline V and J ends were trimmed by 4 bases and 12 bases, with 13 bases remaining between them. This CDR3 has 13 residues.

This chain uses TRBV7-3 with TRBJ2-2; D is possibly TRBD1 (6 bases). The V and J ends lost 0 bases and 4 bases respectively, with 12 bases between them. There are 16 residues in the CDR3. From germline, CDR1 is SGHTA and CDR2 FQGTGA. In DNA form, the CDR3 reads TGTGCCAGCAGCTTAACCCCCACAGGGATCACCGGGGAGCTGTTTTTT. Protein sequence: CASSLTPTGITGELFF. Combining the CDR3 with reference TRBV7-3 and TRBJ2-2 gives the whole variable domain GAGVSQTPSNKVTEKGKYVELRCDPISGHTALYWYRQSLGQGPEFLIYFQGTGAADDSGLPNDRFFAVRPEGSVSTLKIQRTERGDSAVYLCASSLTPTGITGELFFGEGSRLTVL.

This clonotype showed up many times. V usage is TRBV19 and J usage is TRBJ1-1; D not certain. This CDR3 is built from 13 residues. The V gene's germline CDR1 is LNHDA and CDR2 SQIVND (reference sequence). The V end lost 0 bases, the J end lost 10 bases, and 12 bases lay between the germline ends. Here the CDR3 reads CASSIEAAMGAFF. DNA of the CDR3: TGTGCCAGTAGTATAGAGGCAGCCATGGGAGCTTTCTTT.

To note about this clonotype: A single base separates this from a much larger clone, so it may be a read error. The chain joins TRBV29-1 to TRBJ2-7; no clear D gene. From germline, CDR1 is SQVTM and CDR2 ANQGSEA. CDR3 length: 14 residues. V was trimmed by 4 bases and J by 0 bases, leaving 13 bases between them. The CDR3 loop reads CSVVVRHNSYEQYF. CDR3 sequence (DNA): TGCAGCGTTGTGGTCCGGCACAACTCCTACGAGCAGTACTTC.

The table lists this clonotype with many counts. The V and J genes are TRBV3-1 and TRBJ2-1, with D perhaps matching TRBD1 or TRBD2 (6 bases each). V was trimmed by 0 bases and J by 6 bases, leaving 12 bases between them. CDR1 and CDR2 from the germline V gene are LGHDT and YNNKEL (reference sequence). The CDR3 totals 15 residues. The DNA for the CDR3 is TGTGCCAGCAGCCAAGACCCCCGGGGGCTCAATGAGCAGTTCTTC. Translated: CASSQDPRGLNEQFF.

This clonotype was found a few times. The chain has TRBV5-8 and TRBJ2-1, with 8 nucleotides matching TRBD2. The CDR3 is made up of 16 amino acids. J gave up 5 bases and V 1 base, and 8 bases lay outside the gene matches. Germline assignment: CDR1 SGHTS and CDR2 YDEGEE. This CDR3 reads CASSLFGRAFHNEQFF. The CDR3 DNA follows: TGTGCCAGCAGCTTGTTCGGGAGGGCCTTCCACAATGAGCAGTTCTTC. Variable domain in full (rest from reference TRBV5-8 and TRBJ2-1): EAGVTQSPTHLIKTRGQQATLRCSPISGHTSVYWYQQALGLGLQFLLWYDEGEERNRGNFPPRFSGRQFPNYSSELNVNALELEDSALYLCASSLFGRAFHNEQFFGPGTRLTVL.

This chain uses TRBV18 with TRBJ2-7; possible D gene TRBD2, 5 bases. CDR1 KGHSH and CDR2 LQKENI come from the germline V gene. The CDR3 runs to 14 residues. V shed 2 bases and J shed 1 base, with 9 bases lying between them. Here the CDR3 reads CASSPSRGSYEQYV. In DNA, the CDR3 is TGTGCCAGCTCACCAAGCCGGGGATCCTACGAGCAGTACGTC.

This clonotype was detected ten times or more. The V call is TRBV5-6, the J call TRBJ1-5; 12 nucleotides line up with TRBD1. With V trimmed by 2 bases and J by 3 bases, 9 bases remained unmatched. Germline V CDR1 and CDR2: SGHDT, YYEEEE. CDR3 length: 18 residues. The CDR3 region is CASSFKPGQGANNQPQHF. The DNA of the CDR3 is TGTGCCAGCAGCTTTAAGCCGGGACAGGGGGCCAACAATCAGCCCCAGCATTTT. Full variable domain (outside the CDR3, taken from reference TRBV5-6 and TRBJ1-5): DAGVTQSPTHLIKTRGQQVTLRCSPKSGHDTVSWYQQALGQGPQFIFQYYEEEERQRGNFPDRFSGHQFPNYSSELNVNALLLGDSALYLCASSFKPGQGANNQPQHFGDGTRLSIL.

This clonotype was seen at least ten times. The V and J genes are TRBV2 and TRBJ2-7, with TRBD2 matching over 7 bases. The trim removed 6 bases at V and 1 base at J, leaving 6 bases unmatched. Germline CDR1 reads SNHLY; CDR2 reads FYNNEI. The CDR3 extends over 14 amino acids. The CDR3 DNA sequence: TGTGCCAGCAGGAGGGAGGGGACGTCCTACGAGCAGTACTTC. Protein sequence: CASRREGTSYEQYF.

This clonotype was seen repeatedly, ten times or more. The rearrangement joins TRBV7-3 to TRBJ2-1, with 7 positions matching TRBD2. V gave up 5 bases and J gave up 4 bases; unmatched junction bases: 14. CDR3 size: 17 residues. The germline V gene encodes CDR1 SGHTA and CDR2 FQGTGA. In nucleotides, the CDR3 is TGTGCCAGCAGCCCTCTCTTGGGGGAGGGCCGTTACAATGAGCAGTTCTTC. Protein: CASSPLLGEGRYNEQFF.

This clonotype has at least ten counts. The rearrangement links TRBV12-3 or TRBV12-4 to TRBJ1-4; D might be TRBD1 (5 bases). The CDR3 has 16 amino acids. V was pared by 7 bases and J by 2 bases, with 17 bases between. The CDR3 bases are TGTGCCAGCAAAAACAACAGGATCTTCACTAATGAAAAACTGTTTTTT. It yields the protein CASKNNRIFTNEKLFF.

This clonotype has at least ten counts. V usage is TRBV10-3 and J usage is TRBJ2-6; D unresolved. With 9 bases removed from V and 1 base from J, the gap between germline ends came to 16 bases. The CDR3 is 16 amino acids. Germline lookup yields CDR1 ENHRY and CDR2 SYGVKD. Written as DNA, the CDR3 is TGTGCCATACGATCGAAAATGCTATCTGGGGCCAACGTCCTGACTTTC. It yields the protein CAIRSKMLSGANVLTF.

This clonotype has ten or more counts. This rearrangement joins TRBV14 to TRBJ2-1, with 8 bases aligning to TRBD2. CDR1 is SGHDN, CDR2 FVKESK, per germline. The CDR3 loop spans 17 amino acids. V was clipped by 0 bases and J by 2 bases; unmatched bases: 6. The CDR3 reads CASSQDAGGRAYNEQFF. The CDR3 DNA reads TGTGCCAGCAGCCAAGACGCGGGAGGACGGGCCTACAATGAGCAGTTCTTC.

The chain joins TRBV20-1 to TRBJ2-3, with TRBD2 matching 9 bases. This CDR3 contains 16 residues. The junction had 12 bases not matched to a gene; V was cut back by 6 bases and J by 2 bases. Germline V lookup: CDR1 DFQATT, CDR2 SNEGSKA (reference sequence). The CDR3 DNA follows: TGCAGTGCCCCACAAGTCCTAGCGGGGTACACAGATACGCAGTATTTT. This translates into CSAPQVLAGYTDTQYF.